The sequence of this TCR beta chain was determined in a study of blood T cell repertoires in COVID-19. Overall study context: The United States, Italy and Spain were the sources of the acute and convalescent COVID-19 samples.

Seattle patients were enrolled during active infection and followed longitudinally. Per the authors' pipeline: Estimated nucleated cell counts came from reference gene primer amplification. The repertoire was sequenced with immunoSEQ multiplex PCR; TCRdb's copy has only in-frame clones and lacks some. V and J calls and clone size come straight from that table; D and trimming were deduced from the DNA. The sample has 87,000 or so clones, approximately 85% seen once. Sequenced input: peripheral blood. The clonotype was recovered from a woman of 80 years or more with COVID-19, enrolled during active disease.

The CDR3 DNA is TGTGCCAGCAGTGAAGAGGGGGCCCTTTTTTATTACGAGCAGTACTTC. Amino acid sequence: CASSEEGALFYYEQYF. The chain employs TRBV6-1 and TRBJ2-7, with 7 bases lining up with TRBD1. Germline CDR1 MNHNS, CDR2 SASEGT. The CDR3 runs to 16 residues. The V and J ends lost 1 base and 4 bases, in that order; junction bases with no gene match: 10.